A single sample is the source of the 29 T cell receptor beta chains below, sequenced in a study of T-cell reconstitution after alpha-beta-depleted transplantation in children. Unique molecular identifiers were incorporated when the TCRbeta library was constructed. MiXCR, run by TCRdb on the PCR reads, gives a single entry per CDR3 protein. The sample holds around 370,000 distinct CDR3 sequences, 15% to 20% seen once. Source: PBMCs, mostly from graft donor cells, taken 360 days after TCRalphabeta/CD19-depleted stem cell transplant. Receptors were obtained from a male patient between 2 and 9 years old who had a stem cell transplant for acute lymphoblastic leukemia, so the T cells may come from the graft donor.

This clonotype showed up just a few times. V is TRBV4-3 and J is TRBJ2-6; a possible D gene is TRBD1 (6 bases). The CDR3 runs to 17 residues. The V gene's germline CDR1 is LGHNA and CDR2 YSLEER. Trimming took off 4 bases at V and 0 bases at J, with 13 bases between the two ends. This chain's CDR3 is CASSLLGTYSGANVLTF. CDR3 bases: TGCGCCAGCAGCCTCCTCGGGACATACTCTGGGGCCAACGTCCTGACTTTC.

This clonotype appeared many times. The chain combines TRBV3-1 with TRBJ2-7, with 9 bases identical to TRBD2. CDR1 and CDR2 (germline): LGHDT, YNNKEL (reference sequence). The CDR3 totals 16 residues. Losses at the gene ends were 0 bases for V and 6 bases for J; bases not matched to a gene: 9. The CDR3 DNA reads TGTGCCAGCAGCCAAGATCGGAGAAGCGGGAGGCTCGAGCAGTACTTC. Its translation is CASSQDRRSGRLEQYF.

This chain uses TRBV28 with TRBJ2-5; 10 nucleotides agree with TRBD2. The CDR3 has 15 amino acids. Germline lookup yields CDR1 MDHEN and CDR2 SYDVKM. V lost 6 bases and J lost 7; bases outside the gene matches: 11. Here the CDR3 reads CASRLAGRGFGTQYF. In DNA form, the CDR3 reads TGTGCCAGCAGACTAGCGGGACGGGGCTTTGGGACCCAGTACTTC.

In its sample, this clonotype was seen a few times. V usage is TRBV3-1 and J usage is TRBJ2-7; D may be TRBD1 (6 bases). Looked up from germline, CDR1 is LGHDT and CDR2 is YNNKEL (reference sequence). This CDR3 spans 15 amino acids. V dropped 0 bases and J dropped 4 bases, with 13 bases sitting between them. The CDR3 DNA is TGTGCCAGCAGCCAAGATACAGGGACCCTATACGAGCAGTACTTC. Amino acid sequence: CASSQDTGTLYEQYF.

To note about this clonotype: A much more abundant neighbour one base away suggests this may be a read error. This chain uses TRBV7-2 with TRBJ2-1, with D hard to call. This CDR3 contains 15 residues. V was cut by 3 bases and J by 0 bases, with 9 bases left in between. Looked up from germline, CDR1 is SGHTA and CDR2 is FQGNSA. CDR3 amino acids: CASSFGESSYNEQFF. CDR3 sequence (DNA): TGTGCCAGCAGCTTTGGCGAGAGCTCCTACAATGAGCAGTTCTTC. Based on the CDR3 plus reference TRBV7-2 and TRBJ2-1, the full variable domain is GAGVSQSPSNKVTEKGKDVELRCDPISGHTALYWYRQSLGQGLEFLIYFQGNSAPDKSGLPSDRFSAERTGGSVSTLTIQRTQQEDSAVYLCASSFGESSYNEQFFGPGTRLTVL.

There are a few counts of this clonotype. The chain recombines TRBV4-1 with TRBJ2-7; D is uncertain. V was clipped by 4 bases and J by 3 bases, with 13 bases between them. Germline lookup yields CDR1 MGHRA and CDR2 YSYEKL. CDR3 length: 14 residues. This CDR3 reads CASSPPNSYYEQYF. In DNA, the CDR3 is TGCGCCAGCAGCCCCCCCAACAGTTACTACGAGCAGTACTTC.

In its sample, this clonotype was seen a few times. A single base separates this from a much larger clone, so it may be a read error. The chain recombines TRBV6-5 with TRBJ1-6; 7 nucleotides agree with TRBD1. V lost 6 bases and J lost 8; bases outside the gene matches: 1. CDR3 length equals 12 residues. Per germline, CDR1 MNHEY and CDR2 SVGAGI. CDR3 coding DNA: TGTGCCAGCAGCGACAGGGATTCACCCCTCCACTTT. Translation gives CASSDRDSPLHF.

This clonotype was detected only a few times. V and J are TRBV11-2 and TRBJ1-1; D is uncertain. In germline, CDR1 is SGHAT, CDR2 FQNNGV. The CDR3 runs 13 residues. The V and J ends lost 4 bases and 11 bases respectively, with 17 bases between them. The CDR3 spells CASSSVAPPTAFF. CDR3 nucleotide sequence: TGTGCCAGCAGCTCCGTAGCCCCCCCCACGGCTTTCTTT.

The chain carries TRBV12-3 or TRBV12-4 and TRBJ2-2, with D perhaps TRBD1 or TRBD2 (5 bases each). This CDR3 comprises 15 residues. Trimming took 3 bases from V and 2 from J, leaving 10 bases between them. In nucleotides, the CDR3 is TGTGCCAGCAGTTTTTTTGGGGGAAACACCGGGGAGCTGTTTTTT. Residues: CASSFFGGNTGELFF.

The rearrangement links TRBV6-5 to TRBJ1-6, with 7 bases lining up with TRBD1. CDR1 and CDR2 from the germline V gene are MNHEY and SVGAGI. V dropped 6 bases and J dropped 7; count of bases not matched to a gene: 3. The CDR3 is 13 amino acids. Here the CDR3 DNA reads TGTGCCAGCAGCCGACAGGGCAATTCACCCCTCCACTTT. Protein product: CASSRQGNSPLHF.

This clonotype was seen repeatedly, ten times or more. The chain uses TRBV20-1 and TRBJ2-4; 7 bases match TRBD1. Germline CDR1 is DFQATT and CDR2 is SNEGSKA (reference sequence). V was pared by 5 bases and J by 8 bases, with 6 bases of the junction left unmatched. This CDR3 region has 12 residues. The CDR3 DNA reads TGCAGTGCTGGTGCCACAGGGGACATTCAGTACTTC. As protein: CSAGATGDIQYF.

V and J are TRBV20-1 and TRBJ1-1; 8 nucleotides match TRBD1. Germline CDR1 DFQATT, CDR2 SNEGSKA (reference sequence). The junction had 6 bases not matched to a gene; V was cut back by 3 bases and J by 6 bases. The CDR3 sequence is 13 residues long. For the CDR3, the DNA is TGCAGTGCTAGGGACAGGGAAGAGCCTGAAGCTTTCTTT. The encoded protein is CSARDREEPEAFF.

This clonotype occurred a few times. The rearrangement links TRBV10-3 to TRBJ1-1; D ambiguous. V shed 6 bases and J shed 1 base, with 15 bases lying between them. CDR1 and CDR2 from the germline V gene are ENHRY and SYGVKD. The CDR3 extends over 15 amino acids. CDR3 in DNA: TGTGCCATCAGCGGCACACAACCAGAGAACACTGAAGCTTTCTTT. Protein: CAISGTQPENTEAFF.

This clonotype came up a few times. This chain's CDR3 is CASAYIRGPYNEQFF. CDR3 in DNA: TGTGCCAGCGCTTACATCAGGGGGCCGTACAATGAGCAGTTCTTC. The gene calls are TRBV2 and TRBJ2-1, with 8 bases that match TRBD1. Per the germline V gene, CDR1 is SNHLY and CDR2 is FYNNEI. J gave up 4 bases and V 8 bases, and 10 bases lay outside the gene matches. The CDR3 is 15 residues long.

The rearrangement links TRBV12-3 or TRBV12-4 to TRBJ2-1; 9 bases match TRBD2. The V segment lost 4 bases and the J segment 0 bases; nucleotides outside the gene matches: 16. The CDR3 spans 20 residues. The CDR3 DNA reads TGTGCCAGCAGTTCCTCCCCTGGGGCTAGCGGGATGAGCTCCTACAATGAGCAGTTCTTC. The encoded protein is CASSSSPGASGMSSYNEQFF.

The rearrangement uses TRBV11-1 and TRBJ2-4; 7 bases are a match to TRBD1. The CDR3 is made up of 18 amino acids. The germline V gene encodes CDR1 SGHAT and CDR2 FQDESV (reference sequence). Trimming removed 1 base from V and 2 bases from J; junction bases left unmatched: 11. This chain's CDR3 is CASSLGARQGPSKNIQYF. CDR3 sequence (DNA): TGTGCCAGCAGCTTAGGGGCGCGACAGGGACCCTCCAAAAACATTCAGTACTTC.

This clonotype was picked up a small number of times. V usage is TRBV25-1 and J usage is TRBJ2-1; 9 nucleotides agree with TRBD2. V dropped 5 bases and J dropped 11; count of bases not matched to a gene: 10. Looked up from germline, CDR1 is MGHDK and CDR2 is SYGVNS. The length of the CDR3 is 14 residues. CDR3 DNA sequence: TGTGCCAGCAGTAACGGACTAGCGCGCGACAAGCAGTTCTTC. It codes for CASSNGLARDKQFF.

This clonotype came up a few times. The chain joins TRBV28 to TRBJ2-7; D is unresolved. The length of the CDR3 is 17 residues. V was cut by 5 bases and J by 4 bases, with 24 bases left in between. Germline V gene sequence: CDR1 MDHEN, CDR2 SYDVKM. The CDR3 DNA follows: TGTGCCAGCAGTCCCCTCCTCTCTAGTACGGCTGGTTACGAGCAGTACTTC. Translating gives CASSPLLSSTAGYEQYF. Supplemented by reference TRBV28 and TRBJ2-7, the full variable domain reads DVKVTQSSRYLVKRTGEKVFLECVQDMDHENMFWYRQDPGLGLRLIYFSYDVKMKEKGDIPEGYSVSREKKERFSLILESASTNQTSMYLCASSPLLSSTAGYEQYFGPGTRLTVT.

In this sample, this clonotype turned up a few times. The genes are TRBV13 and TRBJ1-4; no clear D gene. The CDR3 sequence is 12 residues long. Between the trimmed V and J ends, which lost 5 bases and 10 bases, there was a span of 11 bases. Germline V gene lookup returns CDR1 PRHDT and CDR2 FYEKMQ (reference sequence). CDR3 in amino acids: CASSANYGKLFF. The CDR3 region has the DNA TGTGCCAGCAGCGCCAACTACGGAAAACTGTTTTTT.

In this sample, this clonotype turned up a few times. This chain joins TRBV6-2 or TRBV6-3 and TRBJ1-5, with 10 bases fitting TRBD1. The V gene end was trimmed by 7 bases and the J gene end by 3 bases; junction bases not matched to a gene: 9. Germline V CDR1 and CDR2: MNHEY, SVGEGT. This CDR3 contains 16 residues. DNA for the CDR3: TGTGCCAGCACCTCTCCGGGACAGGGGCCCAATCAGCCCCAGCATTTT. Translating it yields CASTSPGQGPNQPQHF.

This rearrangement joins TRBV6-1 to TRBJ2-3; TRBD1 might be the D (6 bases). Looked up from germline, CDR1 is MNHNS and CDR2 is SASEGT. The V and J ends lost 10 bases and 2 bases respectively, with 22 bases between them. This CDR3 is 16 amino acids long. The CDR3 DNA reads TGTGCCACCAAACCCGTCAGGGGAGTTCTCACAGATACGCAGTATTTT. This gives the protein CATKPVRGVLTDTQYF.

This rearrangement joins TRBV21-1 to TRBJ2-5; the D call in the table, TRBD1, was not verified against the DNA. TRBV21-1 is flagged as a pseudogene. The CDR3 extends over 12 amino acids. The CDR3 bases are TGTGCCAGCGTCCAGGCCCCGGAGACCCAGTACTTC. Its protein product is CASVQAPETQYF.

This clonotype has ten or more counts. V gene TRBV29-1 combines with J gene TRBJ2-1; a possible D gene is TRBD2 (6 bases). Trimming removed 3 bases at V and 6 bases at J, with 6 bases between. The CDR3 has 11 amino acids. The germline V gene encodes CDR1 SQVTM and CDR2 ANQGSEA. DNA of the CDR3: TGCAGCGTTGAGCGGGGCAATGAGCAGTTCTTC. Translating it yields CSVERGNEQFF.

The V and J genes are TRBV28 and TRBJ2-3, with 10 bases matching TRBD2. The CDR3 has 15 residues. J lost 3 bases, V lost 4 bases, and 4 bases had no gene match. Germline V lookup: CDR1 MDHEN, CDR2 SYDVKM. CDR3: CASSSSGRATDTQYF. CDR3 coding DNA: TGTGCCAGCAGTTCAAGCGGGAGGGCAACAGATACGCAGTATTTT.

The CDR3 loop is CASSQELQGAPKETQYF. The CDR3 region has the DNA TGCGCCAGCAGCCAAGAATTACAGGGGGCCCCGAAAGAGACCCAGTACTTC. The chain is built from TRBV4-3 and TRBJ2-5, with TRBD1 identical over 9 bases. The V segment lost 0 bases and the J segment 3 bases; nucleotides outside the gene matches: 8. The CDR3 length is 17 residues. CDR1 and CDR2 (germline): LGHNA, YSLEER.

CDR3 sequence: CASSQVRREATTDTQYF. The CDR3 DNA reads TGCGCCAGCAGCCAAGTCAGGCGGGAGGCGACCACAGATACGCAGTATTTT. V is TRBV4-1 and J is TRBJ2-3; TRBD2 matches at 8 bases. This CDR3 contains 17 residues. Germline assignment: CDR1 MGHRA and CDR2 YSYEKL. V gave up 1 base and J gave up 2 bases; unmatched junction bases: 8.

This clonotype was observed at least ten times. In DNA form, the CDR3 reads TGTGCCAGCAGCGTACAGGGAGGCGAGCAGTACTTC. It codes for CASSVQGGEQYF. The J gene is TRBJ2-7, the V gene TRBV7-3; perhaps D is TRBD1 or TRBD2 (6 bases each). From germline, CDR1 is SGHTA and CDR2 FQGTGA. Trimming pared 5 bases from V and 6 bases from J, leaving 11 bases between. The CDR3 is 12 residues long.

This clonotype has only a few counts. This rearrangement joins TRBV7-2 to TRBJ2-1, with TRBD2 identical over 8 bases. V gave up 0 bases and J gave up 2 bases; unmatched junction bases: 12. The CDR3 extends over 19 amino acids. CDR1 is SGHTA, CDR2 FQGNSA, per germline. CDR3: CASSLASSGSRDAYNEQFF. CDR3 in DNA: TGTGCCAGCAGCTTAGCCTCCAGCGGGAGTCGGGACGCCTACAATGAGCAGTTCTTC.

The V and J genes are TRBV4-1 and TRBJ2-4; the D gene is possibly TRBD1 (7 bases). Germline-derived CDR1 and CDR2 are MGHRA and YSYEKL. This CDR3 spans 17 amino acids. Trimming took off 1 base at V and 3 bases at J, with 16 bases between the two ends. The CDR3 DNA reads as TGCGCCAGCAGCCAAGCTAGGAGGGGGCAAGGCAAAAACATTCAGTACTTC. It codes for CASSQARRGQGKNIQYF.